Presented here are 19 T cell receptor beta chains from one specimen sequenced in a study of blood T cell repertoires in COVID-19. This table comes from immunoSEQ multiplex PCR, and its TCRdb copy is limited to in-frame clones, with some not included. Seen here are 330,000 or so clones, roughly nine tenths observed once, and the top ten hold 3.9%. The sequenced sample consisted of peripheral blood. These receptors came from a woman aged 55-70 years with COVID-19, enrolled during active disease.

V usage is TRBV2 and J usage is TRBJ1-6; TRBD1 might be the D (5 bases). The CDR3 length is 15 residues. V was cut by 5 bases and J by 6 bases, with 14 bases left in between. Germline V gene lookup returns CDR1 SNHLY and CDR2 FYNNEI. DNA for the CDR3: TGTGCCAGCAGTCCTCTCCGACAGACTAATTCACCCCTCCACTTT. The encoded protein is CASSPLRQTNSPLHF. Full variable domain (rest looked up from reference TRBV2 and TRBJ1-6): EPEVTQTPSHQVTQMGQEVILRCVPISNHLYFYWYRQILGQKVEFLVSFYNNEISEKSEIFDDQFSVERPDGSNFTLKIRSTKLEDSAMYFCASSPLRQTNSPLHFGNGTRLTVT.

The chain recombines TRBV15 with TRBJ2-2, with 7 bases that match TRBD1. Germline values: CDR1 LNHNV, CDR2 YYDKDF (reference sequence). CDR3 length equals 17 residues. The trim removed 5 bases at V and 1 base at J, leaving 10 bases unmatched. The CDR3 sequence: CATSAGRQGRNTGELFF. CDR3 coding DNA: TGTGCCACCAGCGCCGGTAGACAGGGTAGGAACACCGGGGAGCTGTTTTTT.

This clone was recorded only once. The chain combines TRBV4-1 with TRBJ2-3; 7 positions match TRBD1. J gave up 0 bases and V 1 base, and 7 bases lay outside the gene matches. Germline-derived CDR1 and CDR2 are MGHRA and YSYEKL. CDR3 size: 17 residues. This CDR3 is CASSQAKGGLSTDTQYF. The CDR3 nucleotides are TGCGCCAGCAGCCAAGCGAAAGGGGGCTTGAGCACAGATACGCAGTATTTT.

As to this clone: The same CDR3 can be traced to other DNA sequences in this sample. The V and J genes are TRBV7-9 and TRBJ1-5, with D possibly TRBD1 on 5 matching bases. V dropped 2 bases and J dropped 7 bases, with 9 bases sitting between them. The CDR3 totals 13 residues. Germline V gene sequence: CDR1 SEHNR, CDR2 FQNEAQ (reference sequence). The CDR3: CASSLLQGQPQHF. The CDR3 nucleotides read TGTGCCAGCAGCTTATTGCAGGGCCAGCCCCAGCATTTT.

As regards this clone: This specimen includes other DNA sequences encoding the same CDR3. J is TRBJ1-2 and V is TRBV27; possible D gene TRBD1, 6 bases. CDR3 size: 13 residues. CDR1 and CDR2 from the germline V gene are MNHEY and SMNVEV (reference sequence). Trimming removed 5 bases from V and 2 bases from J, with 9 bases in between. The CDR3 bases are TGTGCCAGCAGTCTACAGGGAAACTATGGCTACACCTTC. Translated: CASSLQGNYGYTF.

The CDR3 protein is CASSWGQRTGELFF. In DNA form, the CDR3 reads TGCGCCAGCAGCTGGGGACAGCGCACCGGGGAGCTGTTTTTT. V and J are TRBV5-1 and TRBJ2-2, with TRBD1 matching over 7 bases. With 3 bases clipped from V and 4 bases from J, the junction kept 3 bases outside the gene matches. This CDR3 has 14 residues. CDR1 and CDR2 (germline): SGHRS, YFSETQ.

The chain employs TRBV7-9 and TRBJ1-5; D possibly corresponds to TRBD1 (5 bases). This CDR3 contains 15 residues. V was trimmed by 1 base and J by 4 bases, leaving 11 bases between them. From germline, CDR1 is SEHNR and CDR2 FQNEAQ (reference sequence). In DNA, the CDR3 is TGTGCCAGCAGCTTAGAGGGGTTAGGTAATCAGCCCCAGCATTTT. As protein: CASSLEGLGNQPQHF. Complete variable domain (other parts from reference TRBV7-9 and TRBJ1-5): DTGVSQNPRHKITKRGQNVTFRCDPISEHNRLYWYRQTLGQGPEFLTYFQNEAQLEKSRLLSDRFSAERPKGSFSTLEIQRTEQGDSAMYLCASSLEGLGNQPQHFGDGTRLSIL.

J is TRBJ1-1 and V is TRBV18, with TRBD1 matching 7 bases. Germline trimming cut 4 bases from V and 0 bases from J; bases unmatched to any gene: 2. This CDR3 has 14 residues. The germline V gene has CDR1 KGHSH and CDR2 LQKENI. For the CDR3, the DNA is TGTGCCAGCTCACACCAGGGGGTGAACACTGAAGCTTTCTTT. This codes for CASSHQGVNTEAFF.

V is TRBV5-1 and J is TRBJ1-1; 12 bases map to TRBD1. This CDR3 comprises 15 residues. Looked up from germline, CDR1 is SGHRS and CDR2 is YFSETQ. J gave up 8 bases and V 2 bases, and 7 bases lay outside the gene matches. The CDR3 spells CASSLFGTGGLEAFF. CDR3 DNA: TGCGCCAGCAGCTTATTTGGGACAGGGGGCTTGGAAGCTTTCTTT.

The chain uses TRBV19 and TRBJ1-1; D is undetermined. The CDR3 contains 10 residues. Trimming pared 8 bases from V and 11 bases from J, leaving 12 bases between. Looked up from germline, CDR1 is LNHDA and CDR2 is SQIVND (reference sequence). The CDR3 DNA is TGTGCCAGTTTGGGCAGAGGGGCTTTCTTT. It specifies CASLGRGAFF.

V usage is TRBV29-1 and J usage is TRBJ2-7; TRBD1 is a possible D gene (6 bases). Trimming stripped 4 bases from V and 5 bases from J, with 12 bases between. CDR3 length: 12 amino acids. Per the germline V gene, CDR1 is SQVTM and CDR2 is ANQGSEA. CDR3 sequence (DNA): TGCAGCGTTGTCCCGACAGGTAACGAGCAGTACTTC. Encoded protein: CSVVPTGNEQYF.

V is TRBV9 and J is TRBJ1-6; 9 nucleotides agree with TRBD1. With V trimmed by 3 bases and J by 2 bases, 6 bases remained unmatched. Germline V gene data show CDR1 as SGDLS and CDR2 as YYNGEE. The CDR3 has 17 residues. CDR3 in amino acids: CASSENRGPTYNSPLHF. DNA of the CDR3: TGTGCCAGCAGCGAAAACAGGGGGCCCACCTATAATTCACCCCTCCACTTT.

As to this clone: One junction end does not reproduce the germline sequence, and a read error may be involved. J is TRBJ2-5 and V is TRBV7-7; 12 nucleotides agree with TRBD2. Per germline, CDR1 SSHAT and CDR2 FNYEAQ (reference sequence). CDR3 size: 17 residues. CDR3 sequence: CASSLARTSGDKETQYF. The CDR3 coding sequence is TGTGCTAGCAGCTTAGCCCGGACTAGCGGGGACAAAGAGACCCAGTACTTC.

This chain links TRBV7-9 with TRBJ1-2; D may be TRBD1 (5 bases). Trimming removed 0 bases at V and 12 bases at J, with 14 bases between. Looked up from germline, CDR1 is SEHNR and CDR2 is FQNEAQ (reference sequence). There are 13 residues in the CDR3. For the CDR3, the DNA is TGTGCCAGCAGCTTAGCCGGCTCCTTGGGGCACACCTTC. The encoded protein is CASSLAGSLGHTF.

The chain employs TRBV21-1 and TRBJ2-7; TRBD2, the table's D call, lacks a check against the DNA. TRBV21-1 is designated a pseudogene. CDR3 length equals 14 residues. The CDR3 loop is CASSNGGGTYEQYF. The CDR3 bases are TGTGCCAGCAGCAACGGGGGGGGAACCTACGAGCAGTACTTC.

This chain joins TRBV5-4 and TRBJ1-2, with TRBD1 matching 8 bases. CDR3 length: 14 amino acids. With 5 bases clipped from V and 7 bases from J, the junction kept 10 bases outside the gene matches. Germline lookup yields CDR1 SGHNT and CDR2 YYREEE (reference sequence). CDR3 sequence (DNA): TGTGCCAGCAGATACGGGGACAGGACAGCTGGCTACACCTTC. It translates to CASRYGDRTAGYTF.

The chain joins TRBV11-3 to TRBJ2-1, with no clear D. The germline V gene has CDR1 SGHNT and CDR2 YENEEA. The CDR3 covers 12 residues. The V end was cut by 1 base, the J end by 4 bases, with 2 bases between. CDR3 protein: CASSLAYNEQFF. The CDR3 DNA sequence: TGTGCCAGCAGCTTAGCGTACAATGAGCAGTTCTTC.

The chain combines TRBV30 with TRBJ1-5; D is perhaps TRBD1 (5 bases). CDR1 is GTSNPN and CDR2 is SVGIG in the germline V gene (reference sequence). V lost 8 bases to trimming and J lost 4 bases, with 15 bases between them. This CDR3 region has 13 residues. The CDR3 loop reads CAAGPGGNQPQHF. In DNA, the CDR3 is TGTGCCGCGGGCCCGGGGGGAAATCAGCCCCAGCATTTT.

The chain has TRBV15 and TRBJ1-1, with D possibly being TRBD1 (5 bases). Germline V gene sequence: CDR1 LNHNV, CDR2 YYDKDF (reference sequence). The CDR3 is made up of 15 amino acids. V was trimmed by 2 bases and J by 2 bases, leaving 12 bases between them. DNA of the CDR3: TGTGCCACCAGCAGACTAGACAGACGCAACACTGAAGCTTTCTTT. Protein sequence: CATSRLDRRNTEAFF.